The TCR beta chain under discussion was sequenced for a study of cytomegalovirus exposure and HLA in healthy donors. With regard to this clone: Its antigen is still unknown. Relative to the germline gene, one junction end is altered; a read error may explain this.

The CDR3 covers 14 residues. Germline V gives CDR1 SEHNR, CDR2 FQNEAQ (reference sequence). The PCR made use of 60 Vbeta and 13 Jbeta primers. This table comes from immunoSEQ multiplex PCR, and its TCRdb copy is limited to in-frame clones, with some not included. Counted here are around 140,000 clones, around nine tenths occurring once; the ten biggest clones make up approximately 4.7%. The study's findings and limits: A classifier reportedly called cytomegalovirus status with high sensitivity and specificity. Segments of the TCR beta V type were, in most cases, productive about 90% or about 30% of the time in an earlier analysis.

The chain combines TRBV7-9 with TRBJ2-3, with 7 bases fitting TRBD2. The source material was PBMCs. The receptor's source is a woman aged 25 to 39 in good health and CMV-seronegative. The CDR3 protein is CSSSLGLGTDTQYF. CDR3 nucleotide sequence: TGTTCCAGCAGCTTAGGACTAGGGACTGATACGCAGTATTTT.